The 7 T cell receptor beta chains reported below all come from one sample, sequenced in a study of T cell responses to AZD1222 COVID-19 vaccine. Sequenced by immunoSEQ multiplex PCR; TCRdb stores in-frame clones only, minus some. The sample holds some 120,000 clones, more than 80% seen once. The sequenced sample was peripheral blood, obtained on day 0 of AZD1222 vaccination. All receptors come from an adult in good health.

The chain uses TRBV19 and TRBJ2-5; 11 nucleotides match TRBD2. CDR3 length: 16 residues. Germline V lookup: CDR1 LNHDA, CDR2 SQIVND (reference sequence). V was pared by 3 bases and J by 7 bases, with 10 bases of the junction left unmatched. CDR3 loop: CASSIPGTSGLGTQYF. The CDR3 coding sequence is TGTGCCAGTAGTATTCCCGGGACTAGCGGTCTCGGGACCCAGTACTTC.

The chain carries TRBV6-2 or TRBV6-3 and TRBJ1-2, with a possible D match to TRBD1 (6 bases). CDR3 length: 13 residues. The germline V gene encodes CDR1 MNHEY and CDR2 SVGEGT. Trimming left V 2 bases short and J 8 bases short, with 12 bases between. CDR3 nucleotide sequence: TGTGCCAGCAGTTACATCCAGGGGAGCGGCTACACCTTC. Translated, it gives CASSYIQGSGYTF.

The rearrangement joins TRBV7-8 to TRBJ2-7, with TRBD2 matching 11 bases. CDR3 length: 15 residues. V dropped 0 bases and J dropped 4; count of bases not matched to a gene: 2. Germline V gene data show CDR1 as SGHVS and CDR2 as FQNEAQ. The CDR3: CASSLAPSGGYEQYF. In DNA, the CDR3 is TGTGCCAGCAGCTTAGCGCCTAGCGGGGGGTACGAGCAGTACTTC.

This clone came up once. The CDR3 loop reads CASSVQGGANSPLHF. For the CDR3, the DNA is TGTGCCAGCTCCGTACAGGGCGGTGCAAATTCACCCCTCCACTTT. The chain links TRBV18 to TRBJ1-6, with a tentative D call TRBD1 (6 bases). The CDR3 has 15 residues. Germline assignment: CDR1 KGHSH and CDR2 LQKENI. Trimming took off 6 bases at V and 7 bases at J, with 16 bases between the two ends.

V gene TRBV6-5 combines with J gene TRBJ1-5; D remains ambiguous. V lost 6 bases and J lost 1, with 7 bases in between. The CDR3 is made up of 13 amino acids. Germline lookup yields CDR1 MNHEY and CDR2 SVGAGI. The CDR3 here is CASRTWSNQPQHF. CDR3 in DNA: TGTGCCAGCAGGACGTGGAGCAATCAGCCCCAGCATTTT.

This chain uses TRBV12-1 with TRBJ1-3. TRBV12-1 corresponds to a pseudogene. The CDR3 has 17 amino acids. The CDR3 reads CASSLQPEIRSGNTIYF. CDR3 in DNA: TGTGCCAGCAGCCTTCAACCCGAGATCCGCTCTGGAAACACCATATATTTT.

The chain joins TRBV6-6 to TRBJ1-4; 10 bases match TRBD1. CDR1 and CDR2 from the germline V gene are MNHNY and SVGAGI (reference sequence). The CDR3 is 16 amino acids. V was pared by 7 bases and J by 9 bases, with 14 bases of the junction left unmatched. The chain's CDR3 is CASTQLTTGGLQKLFF. The CDR3 DNA follows: TGTGCCAGCACCCAACTCACGACAGGGGGCTTGCAAAAACTGTTTTTT.